What follows are 29 T cell receptor beta chains derived from one specimen sequenced in a study of blood T cells in healthy people across ages. Alongside a J-beta primer mix, a sample-barcoded 5' primer served in a second PCR lasting roughly 6 to 11 cycles. Via MiXCR, TCRdb re-called the 5' RACE reads, giving one row per CDR3 protein. The data show over 1,500,000 distinct CDR3 sequences, 39% seen once. The sample taken for sequencing was blood. These receptors came from a human donor in good health.

This clonotype was seen a few times. The chain uses TRBV20-1 and TRBJ2-3, with TRBD2 matching over 11 bases. The germline V gene encodes CDR1 DFQATT and CDR2 SNEGSKA (reference sequence). The CDR3 is 15 amino acids. V lost 5 bases, J lost 2 bases, and 6 bases stayed unmatched. The CDR3 is CSAGRTSGFTDTQYF. CDR3 nucleotides: TGCAGTGCTGGACGGACTAGCGGGTTCACAGATACGCAGTATTTT.

The V and J genes are TRBV6-5 and TRBJ2-3; TRBD2 agrees at 9 bases. This CDR3 comprises 15 residues. Germline-derived CDR1 and CDR2 are MNHEY and SVGAGI. The V and J ends lost 6 bases and 2 bases, in that order; junction bases with no gene match: 6. The CDR3 protein is CASRISGGLTDTQYF. The CDR3, as DNA: TGTGCCAGCAGGATTAGCGGGGGCCTCACAGATACGCAGTATTTT.

The chain joins TRBV27 to TRBJ1-1; D is unresolved. V lost 7 bases and J 0 bases, leaving 12 bases between the germline ends. Per germline, CDR1 MNHEY and CDR2 SMNVEV (reference sequence). CDR3 length: 14 residues. The CDR3: CASKVEGLNTEAFF. The CDR3 DNA sequence: TGTGCCAGCAAGGTAGAGGGCCTGAACACTGAAGCTTTCTTT.

The V gene is TRBV4-3, the J gene TRBJ2-6; D not certain. V lost 11 bases and J lost 4, with 21 bases in between. The CDR3 runs to 16 residues. The germline V gene encodes CDR1 LGHNA and CDR2 YSLEER. The CDR3 region is CAGGQDLGSGANVLTF. Written as DNA, the CDR3 is TGCGCCGGCGGCCAAGATCTGGGCTCCGGGGCCAACGTCCTGACTTTC.

In this sample, this clonotype turned up a few times. The chain is built from TRBV29-1 and TRBJ1-1, with TRBD1 matching 7 bases. Germline CDR1 SQVTM, CDR2 ANQGSEA. Losses at the gene ends were 4 bases for V and 4 bases for J; bases not matched to a gene: 6. This CDR3 has 13 residues. The CDR3 sequence is CSVVEGAGTEAFF. The CDR3 DNA follows: TGCAGCGTTGTCGAGGGGGCAGGCACTGAAGCTTTCTTT.

This clonotype was picked up a small number of times. The rearrangement links TRBV9 to TRBJ2-3; D ambiguous. V was clipped by 1 base and J by 2 bases, with 11 bases between them. Germline loops: CDR1 SGDLS, CDR2 YYNGEE. This CDR3 spans 15 amino acids. CDR3 residues: CASSVQVSFTDTQYF. CDR3 in DNA: TGTGCCAGCAGCGTACAGGTGTCTTTCACAGATACGCAGTATTTT.

J is TRBJ2-5 and V is TRBV6-6; D might be TRBD1 (5 bases). Trimming left V 0 bases short and J 1 base short, with 15 bases between. Germline V lookup: CDR1 MNHNY, CDR2 SVGAGI (reference sequence). The CDR3 has 17 amino acids. The CDR3 DNA sequence: TGTGCCAGCAGTTACTCGACCGGACAACGCACCCAAGAGACCCAGTACTTC. This translates into CASSYSTGQRTQETQYF.

V usage is TRBV9 and J usage is TRBJ1-4; TRBD1 matches at 11 bases. The trim removed 5 bases at V and 8 bases at J, leaving 14 bases unmatched. Germline CDR1 reads SGDLS; CDR2 reads YYNGEE. The CDR3 is 17 amino acids. The CDR3 here is CASSPGTGGYKHEKLFF. The CDR3, as DNA: TGTGCCAGCAGTCCCGGGACAGGGGGGTACAAGCACGAAAAACTGTTTTTT.

This sequence joins TRBV2 and TRBJ2-3; either TRBD1 or TRBD2 may supply D (5 bases each). Germline V gives CDR1 SNHLY, CDR2 FYNNEI. This CDR3 has 13 amino acids. Trimming left V 7 bases short and J 6 bases short, with 14 bases between. CDR3 sequence: CASTGSEGDTQYF. The CDR3 region has the DNA TGTGCCAGCACCGGTAGCGAGGGGGATACGCAGTATTTT.

There are a few counts of this clonotype. The chain has TRBV12-3 or TRBV12-4 and TRBJ2-1; D unresolved. Between the trimmed V and J ends, which lost 7 bases and 0 bases, there was a span of 4 bases. The CDR3 has 12 residues. The CDR3 spells CASKHSYNEQFF. The CDR3, as DNA: TGTGCCAGCAAGCACTCCTACAATGAGCAGTTCTTC.

This clonotype has only a few counts. V usage is TRBV20-1 and J usage is TRBJ2-7; TRBD1 or TRBD2 may be the D gene (5 bases each). This CDR3 comprises 12 residues. The germline V gene has CDR1 DFQATT and CDR2 SNEGSKA (reference sequence). Trimming took off 6 bases at V and 7 bases at J, with 16 bases between the two ends. The CDR3: CSARDPPEEQYF. The CDR3 DNA reads as TGCAGTGCAAGGGACCCGCCTGAAGAGCAGTACTTC.

This clonotype was seen a few times. The rearrangement links TRBV3-1 to TRBJ1-2, with D unclear. V lost 4 bases and J lost 6, with 12 bases in between. Germline V lookup: CDR1 LGHDT, CDR2 YNNKEL (reference sequence). This CDR3 has 13 amino acids. The CDR3 here is CASSLTRGDGYTF. The CDR3 DNA follows: TGTGCCAGCAGCCTAACTCGGGGAGATGGCTACACCTTC.

In its sample, this clonotype was seen a few times. This chain joins TRBV12-3 or TRBV12-4 and TRBJ2-4, with 9 bases matching TRBD1. The closer fit of TRBJ2-7 to the DNA end suggests the J call may be wrong. This CDR3 region has 16 residues. For the CDR3, the DNA is TGTGCCAGCAGTCCGGGACAGGGAAGAGGACCCTACGAGCAGTACTTC. Amino acids: CASSPGQGRGPYEQYF.

V usage is TRBV4-1 and J usage is TRBJ2-5; no definite D call. The V end lost 0 bases, the J end lost 2 bases, and 10 bases lay between the germline ends. The CDR3 consists of 15 residues. The V gene's germline CDR1 is MGHRA and CDR2 YSYEKL. As DNA, the CDR3 is TGCGCCAGCAGCCAAGAAGTGGCAGTACAAGAGACCCAGTACTTC. Its protein is CASSQEVAVQETQYF.

This chain uses TRBV28 with TRBJ2-3; TRBD1 agrees at 8 bases. The CDR3 is 15 residues long. CDR1 is MDHEN, CDR2 SYDVKM, per germline. Trimming removed 4 bases from V and 5 bases from J; junction bases left unmatched: 8. The CDR3 loop reads CASSSAGGAGDTQYF. The CDR3 DNA sequence: TGTGCCAGCAGTTCCGCAGGGGGCGCGGGAGATACGCAGTATTTT.

In this sample, this clonotype turned up a few times. V and J are TRBV28 and TRBJ2-7; D possibly matches TRBD1 or TRBD2 (5 bases each). This CDR3 has 14 residues. The germline V gene encodes CDR1 MDHEN and CDR2 SYDVKM. V was pared by 7 bases and J by 3 bases, with 16 bases between. DNA of the CDR3: TGTGCCAGCATTGGGGGAAATTTGGGCTACGAGCAGTACTTC. Its protein product is CASIGGNLGYEQYF. Combining the CDR3 with reference TRBV28 and TRBJ2-7 gives the whole variable domain DVKVTQSSRYLVKRTGEKVFLECVQDMDHENMFWYRQDPGLGLRLIYFSYDVKMKEKGDIPEGYSVSREKKERFSLILESASTNQTSMYLCASIGGNLGYEQYFGPGTRLTVT.

V and J are TRBV3-1 and TRBJ2-7; D could derive from TRBD1 or TRBD2 (5 bases each). The CDR3 sequence is 16 residues long. In germline, CDR1 is LGHDT, CDR2 YNNKEL (reference sequence). V lost 5 bases and J lost 0, with 17 bases in between. CDR3 region: CASSSVVGDSSYEQYF. CDR3 in DNA: TGTGCCAGCAGCTCAGTAGTGGGGGATAGCTCCTACGAGCAGTACTTC.

This clonotype was counted only a few times. V and J are TRBV12-3 or TRBV12-4 and TRBJ1-1; no clear D. This CDR3 is 12 amino acids long. The ends were cut back, 8 bases at V and 4 bases at J, with 11 bases in the middle. Here the CDR3 DNA reads TGTGCCAGCGGAGGGCTGGGCACTGAAGCTTTCTTT. As protein: CASGGLGTEAFF.

V and J are TRBV4-2 and TRBJ2-7; 7 nucleotides agree with TRBD1. There are 16 residues in the CDR3. Per the germline V gene, CDR1 is LGHNA and CDR2 is YNFKEQ. Germline trimming cut 0 bases from V and 7 bases from J; bases unmatched to any gene: 12. The CDR3 spells CASSQEVQGPLGEQYF. The CDR3 region has the DNA TGTGCCAGCAGCCAAGAGGTACAGGGGCCCTTGGGGGAGCAGTACTTC.

The chain recombines TRBV13 with TRBJ1-2; 7 bases align to TRBD1. Germline loops: CDR1 PRHDT, CDR2 FYEKMQ (reference sequence). V lost 4 bases and J lost 4; bases outside the gene matches: 15. The CDR3 has 17 residues. CDR3 in amino acids: CASSSGGAGTPCYGYTF. CDR3 in DNA: TGTGCCAGCAGCTCAGGGGGGGCCGGGACACCCTGCTATGGCTACACCTTC. The full variable domain, in which reference TRBV13 and TRBJ1-2 provide the parts outside the CDR3, is AAGVIQSPRHLIKEKRETATLKCYPIPRHDTVYWYQQGPGQDPQFLISFYEKMQSDKGSIPDRFSAQQFSDYHSELNMSSLELGDSALYFCASSSGGAGTPCYGYTFGSGTRLTVV.

This clonotype was counted a single time. The chain couples TRBV7-2 to TRBJ2-7, with TRBD1 matching over 11 bases. CDR1 is SGHTA and CDR2 is FQGNSA in the germline V gene. Losses at the gene ends were 2 bases for V and 6 bases for J; bases not matched to a gene: 6. The CDR3 has 15 amino acids. The chain's CDR3 is CASSLRGQGAIEQYF. DNA for the CDR3: TGTGCCAGCAGCTTACGTGGACAGGGGGCGATCGAGCAGTACTTC. Based on the CDR3 plus reference TRBV7-2 and TRBJ2-7, the full variable domain is GAGVSQSPSNKVTEKGKDVELRCDPISGHTALYWYRQSLGQGLEFLIYFQGNSAPDKSGLPSDRFSAERTGGSVSTLTIQRTQQEDSAVYLCASSLRGQGAIEQYFGPGTRLTVT.

The chain combines TRBV10-3 with TRBJ2-3, with 12 bases lining up with TRBD2. This CDR3 spans 16 amino acids. Germline V gene sequence: CDR1 ENHRY, CDR2 SYGVKD. With V trimmed by 6 bases and J by 0 bases, 4 bases remained unmatched. The CDR3 coding sequence is TGTGCCATCAGAGTCGGACTAGCGGGGAGCACAGATACGCAGTATTTT. This encodes CAIRVGLAGSTDTQYF.

The V and J genes are TRBV7-8 and TRBJ2-1; D unresolved. Trimming took 1 base from V and 0 from J, leaving 10 bases between them. The CDR3 runs to 16 residues. Germline CDR1 and CDR2: SGHVS and FQNEAQ. Here the CDR3 DNA reads TGTGCCAGCAGCTTAGGTGCCTACAGCTCCTACAATGAGCAGTTCTTC. Protein product: CASSLGAYSSYNEQFF. The full variable domain, in which reference TRBV7-8 and TRBJ2-1 provide the parts outside the CDR3, is GAGVSQSPRYKVAKRGQDVALRCDPISGHVSLFWYQQALGQGPEFLTYFQNEAQLDKSGLPSDRFFAERPEGSVSTLKIQRTQQEDSAVYLCASSLGAYSSYNEQFFGPGTRLTVL.

V is TRBV5-1 and J is TRBJ2-1, with D possibly being TRBD1 (6 bases). This CDR3 is 15 amino acids long. CDR1 is SGHRS and CDR2 is YFSETQ in the germline V gene. Trimming left V 4 bases short and J 5 bases short, with 16 bases between. Written as DNA, the CDR3 is TGCGCCAGCAGCCATTCGAGCAGGGGAAACAATGAGCAGTTCTTC. It yields the protein CASSHSSRGNNEQFF.

This clonotype was observed once. This chain joins TRBV5-4 and TRBJ2-1, with D possibly called TRBD1 or TRBD2 (6 bases each). Trimming took 0 bases from V and 7 from J, leaving 20 bases between them. This CDR3 spans 17 amino acids. Germline V CDR1 and CDR2: SGHNT, YYREEE (reference sequence). This CDR3 reads CASSLGLGGSGINEQFF. CDR3 bases: TGTGCCAGCAGCTTGGGACTAGGGGGGTCGGGGATTAATGAGCAGTTCTTC.

This chain joins TRBV7-8 and TRBJ1-2, with TRBD1 matching 8 bases. CDR1 and CDR2 (germline): SGHVS, FQNEAQ. V lost 6 bases to trimming and J lost 8 bases; unmatched junction nucleotides: 11. This CDR3 region has 14 residues. CDR3 amino acids: CASSPGGRSKGYTF. The CDR3 coding sequence is TGTGCCAGCAGTCCAGGGGGCCGGTCTAAGGGCTACACCTTC.

The chain links TRBV28 to TRBJ2-7; the D gene is possibly TRBD2 (5 bases). V gave up 10 bases and J gave up 2 bases, with 15 bases separating them. Germline V lookup: CDR1 MDHEN, CDR2 SYDVKM. The CDR3 extends over 13 amino acids. The CDR3 DNA reads TGTGCCACCTTAGGGAGTTATGCCTACGAGCAGTACTTC. Encoded protein: CATLGSYAYEQYF.

CDR3 sequence (DNA): TGTGCCAGCAGCGTAGGGGCGGACTTTTACTACGAGCAGTACTTC. It is translated as CASSVGADFYYEQYF. The V call is TRBV9, the J call TRBJ2-7; the D gene is possibly TRBD2 (5 bases). Trimming stripped 0 bases from V and 3 bases from J, with 13 bases between. The CDR3 spans 15 residues. Looked up from germline, CDR1 is SGDLS and CDR2 is YYNGEE. The variable domain in full, completed from reference TRBV9 and TRBJ2-7, reads DSGVTQTPKHLITATGQRVTLRCSPRSGDLSVYWYQQSLDQGLQFLIQYYNGEERAKGNILERFSAQQFPDLHSELNLSSLELGDSALYFCASSVGADFYYEQYFGPGTRLTVT.

The chain links TRBV3-1 to TRBJ1-2; D is undetermined. CDR3 size: 15 residues. Trimming shortened V by 1 base and J by 2 bases, and 11 bases separated the two germline ends. Germline assignment: CDR1 LGHDT and CDR2 YNNKEL (reference sequence). The CDR3 here is CASSQGHSGNYGYTF. CDR3 DNA: TGTGCCAGCAGCCAAGGACACTCCGGCAACTATGGCTACACCTTC.